The TCR beta chain described here comes from a study of T cell responses to AZD1222 COVID-19 vaccine. Study-wide points: Only a handful of AZD1222 recipients, several in all, had baseline seropositivity. The study found vaccine-associated CD4 TCRs spanning spike, dominant at 160-218 and 743-854. Among the donors, most were white British and more were female, and clonal diversity was possibly underestimated.

Per germline, CDR1 MNHEY and CDR2 SVGAGI. The length of the CDR3 is 13 residues. V lost 6 bases, J lost 3 bases, and 2 bases stayed unmatched. To note about this clone: Antigen unknown.

Libraries were prepared by immunoSEQ multiplex PCR; TCRdb keeps only in-frame clonotypes and omits some of them. This sample has 120,000 to 150,000 clones, with 88% found just once. The chain employs TRBV6-5 and TRBJ1-1; 9 nucleotides agree with TRBD1. The receptor's source is an adult who received the MenACWY meningococcal vaccine as a control. The sequencing here drew on peripheral blood, taken 28 days after the second dose of the MenACWY control vaccine. The CDR3 coding sequence is TGTGCCAGCAGGGGACAGGGTTACACTGAAGCTTTCTTT. Protein: CASRGQGYTEAFF.